This T cell receptor beta chain stems from a study of lymphopenia after photon versus proton radiotherapy. Study-level results: Post-nadir diversity loss with photons came from oligoclonal expansion, particularly CD8+ Temra cells.

Germline assignment: CDR1 SNHLY and CDR2 FYNNEI. CDR3 length: 12 residues. Trimming left V 6 bases short and J 3 bases short, with 5 bases between. This clone was seen only once. Its specificity is not known. The table came from immunoSEQ multiplex PCR; TCRdb's copy has only in-frame clones and leaves some out. The data hold about 62,000 clones, with approximately 86% observed a single time. Material: peripheral blood, obtained from a patient treated with proton-based radiotherapy. The chain recombines TRBV2 with TRBJ2-2; no clear D gene. The source is a man older than 75 with esophageal cancer. CDR3 DNA: TGTGCCAGCAGACTTGACACCGGGGAGCTGTTTTTT. As protein: CASRLDTGELFF.